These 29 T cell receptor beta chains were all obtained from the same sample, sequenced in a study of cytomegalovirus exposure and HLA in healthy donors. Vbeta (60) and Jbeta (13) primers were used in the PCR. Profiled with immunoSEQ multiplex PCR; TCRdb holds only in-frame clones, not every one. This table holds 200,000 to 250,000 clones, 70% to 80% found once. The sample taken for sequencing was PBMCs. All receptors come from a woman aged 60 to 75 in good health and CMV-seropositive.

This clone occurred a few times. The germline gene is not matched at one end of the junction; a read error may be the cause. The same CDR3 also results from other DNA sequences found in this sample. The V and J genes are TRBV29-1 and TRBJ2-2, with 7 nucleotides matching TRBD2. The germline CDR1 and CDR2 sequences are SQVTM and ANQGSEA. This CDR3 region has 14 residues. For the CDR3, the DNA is TGCGGCGTCAGCGGGACTGCGAACACCGGGGAGCTGTTTTTT. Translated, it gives CGVSGTANTGELFF.

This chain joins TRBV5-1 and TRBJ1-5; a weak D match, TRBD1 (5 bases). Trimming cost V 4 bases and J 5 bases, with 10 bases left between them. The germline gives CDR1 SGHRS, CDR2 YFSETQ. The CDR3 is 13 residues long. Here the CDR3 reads CASSRDFDQPQHF. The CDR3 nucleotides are TGCGCCAGCAGCCGGGACTTCGATCAGCCCCAGCATTTT.

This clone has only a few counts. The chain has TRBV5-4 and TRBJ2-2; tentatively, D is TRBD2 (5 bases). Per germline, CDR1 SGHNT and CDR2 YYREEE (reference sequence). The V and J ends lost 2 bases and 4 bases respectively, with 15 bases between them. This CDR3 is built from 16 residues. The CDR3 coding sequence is TGTGCCAGCAGCTTTGGGGAGCCAGGACGCACCGGGGAGCTGTTTTTT. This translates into CASSFGEPGRTGELFF.

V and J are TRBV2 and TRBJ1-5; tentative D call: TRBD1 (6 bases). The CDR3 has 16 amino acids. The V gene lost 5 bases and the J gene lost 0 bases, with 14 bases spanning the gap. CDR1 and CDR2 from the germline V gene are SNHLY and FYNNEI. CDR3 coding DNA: TGTGCCAGCAGTAGACAGGCGGGGGGTAGCAATCAGCCCCAGCATTTT. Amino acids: CASSRQAGGSNQPQHF. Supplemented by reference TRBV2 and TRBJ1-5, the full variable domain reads EPEVTQTPSHQVTQMGQEVILRCVPISNHLYFYWYRQILGQKVEFLVSFYNNEISEKSEIFDDQFSVERPDGSNFTLKIRSTKLEDSAMYFCASSRQAGGSNQPQHFGDGTRLSIL.

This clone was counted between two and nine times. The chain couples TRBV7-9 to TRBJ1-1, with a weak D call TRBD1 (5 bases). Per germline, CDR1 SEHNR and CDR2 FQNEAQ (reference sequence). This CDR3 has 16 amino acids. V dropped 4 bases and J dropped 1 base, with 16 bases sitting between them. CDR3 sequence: CASSSIRQPPNTEAFF. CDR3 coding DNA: TGTGCCAGCAGCTCGATCCGACAGCCCCCGAACACTGAAGCTTTCTTT.

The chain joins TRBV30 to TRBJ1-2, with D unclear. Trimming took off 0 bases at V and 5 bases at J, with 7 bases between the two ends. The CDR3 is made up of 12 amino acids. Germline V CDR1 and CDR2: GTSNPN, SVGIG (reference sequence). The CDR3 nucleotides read TGTGCCTGGAGTGTAGACACTTATGGCTACACCTTC. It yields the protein CAWSVDTYGYTF.

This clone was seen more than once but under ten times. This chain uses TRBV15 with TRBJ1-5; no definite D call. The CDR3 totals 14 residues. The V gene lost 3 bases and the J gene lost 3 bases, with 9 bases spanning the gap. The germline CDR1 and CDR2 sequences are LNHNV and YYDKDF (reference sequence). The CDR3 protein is CATSRSRVNQPQHF. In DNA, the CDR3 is TGTGCCACCAGCAGGTCGAGGGTCAATCAGCCCCAGCATTTT. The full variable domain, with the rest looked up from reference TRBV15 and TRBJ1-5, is DAMVIQNPRYQVTQFGKPVTLSCSQTLNHNVMYWYQQKSSQAPKLLFHYYDKDFNNEADTPDNFQSRRPNTSFCFLDIRSPGLGDTAMYLCATSRSRVNQPQHFGDGTRLSIL.

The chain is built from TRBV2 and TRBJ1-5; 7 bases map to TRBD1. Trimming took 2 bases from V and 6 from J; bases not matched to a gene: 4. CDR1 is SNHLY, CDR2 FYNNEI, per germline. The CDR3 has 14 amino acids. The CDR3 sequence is CASSERQGVQPQHF. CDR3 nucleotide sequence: TGTGCCAGCAGTGAAAGGCAGGGGGTTCAGCCCCAGCATTTT.

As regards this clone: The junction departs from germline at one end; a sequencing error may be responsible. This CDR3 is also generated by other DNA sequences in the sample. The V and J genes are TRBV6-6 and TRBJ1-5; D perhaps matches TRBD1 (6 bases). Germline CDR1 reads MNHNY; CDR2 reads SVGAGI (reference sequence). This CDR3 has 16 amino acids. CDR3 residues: CASSPSGGVRDQPQHF. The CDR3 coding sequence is TGCGCCAGCAGCCCCAGTGGGGGCGTAAGGGATCAGCCCCAGCATTTT.

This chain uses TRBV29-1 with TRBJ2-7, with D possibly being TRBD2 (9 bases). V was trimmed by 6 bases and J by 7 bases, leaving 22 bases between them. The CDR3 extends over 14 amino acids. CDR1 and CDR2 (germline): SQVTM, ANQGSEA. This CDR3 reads CSVQGAGGPGEQYF. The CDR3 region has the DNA TGCAGCGTCCAGGGGGCGGGAGGGCCGGGGGAGCAGTACTTC.

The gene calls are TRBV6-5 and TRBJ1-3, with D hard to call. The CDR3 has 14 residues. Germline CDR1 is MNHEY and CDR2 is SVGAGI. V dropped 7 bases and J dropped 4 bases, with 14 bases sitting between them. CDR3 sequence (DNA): TGTGCCAGCACAGTCAACCGCTGGGGAAACACCATATATTTT. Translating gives CASTVNRWGNTIYF.

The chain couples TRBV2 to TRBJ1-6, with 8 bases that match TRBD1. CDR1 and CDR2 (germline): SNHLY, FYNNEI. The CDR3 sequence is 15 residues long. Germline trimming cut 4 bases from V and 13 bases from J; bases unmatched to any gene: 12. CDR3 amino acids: CASSGGQGRTPPLHF. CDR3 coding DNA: TGTGCCAGCAGTGGAGGACAGGGACGGACCCCGCCCCTCCACTTT.

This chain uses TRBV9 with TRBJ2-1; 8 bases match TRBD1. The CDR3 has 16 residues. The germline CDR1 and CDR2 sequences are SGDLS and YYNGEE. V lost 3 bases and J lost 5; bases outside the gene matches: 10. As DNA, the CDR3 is TGTGCCAGCAGCGCCCCGCGACAGGGGACCCACAATGAGCAGTTCTTC. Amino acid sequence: CASSAPRQGTHNEQFF. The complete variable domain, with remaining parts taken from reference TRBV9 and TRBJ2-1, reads DSGVTQTPKHLITATGQRVTLRCSPRSGDLSVYWYQQSLDQGLQFLIQYYNGEERAKGNILERFSAQQFPDLHSELNLSSLELGDSALYFCASSAPRQGTHNEQFFGPGTRLTVL.

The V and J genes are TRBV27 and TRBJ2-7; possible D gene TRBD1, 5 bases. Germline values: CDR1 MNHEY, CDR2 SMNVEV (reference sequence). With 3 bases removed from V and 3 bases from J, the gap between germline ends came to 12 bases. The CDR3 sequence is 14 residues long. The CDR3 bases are TGTGCCAGCAGTTTTTTGGACAATCGCTACGAGCAGTACTTC. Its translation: CASSFLDNRYEQYF.

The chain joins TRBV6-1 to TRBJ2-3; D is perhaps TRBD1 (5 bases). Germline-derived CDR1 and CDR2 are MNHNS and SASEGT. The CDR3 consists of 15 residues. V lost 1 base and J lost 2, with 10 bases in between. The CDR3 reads CASSEGQGTTDTQYF. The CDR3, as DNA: TGTGCCAGCAGTGAAGGTCAGGGAACCACAGATACGCAGTATTTT.

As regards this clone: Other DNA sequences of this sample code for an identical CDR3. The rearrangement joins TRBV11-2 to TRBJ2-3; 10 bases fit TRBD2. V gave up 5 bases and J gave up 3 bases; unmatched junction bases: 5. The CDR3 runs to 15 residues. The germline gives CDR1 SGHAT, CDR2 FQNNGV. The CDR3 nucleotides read TGTGCCAGCAGCCGATTAGCGGGGGGAACAGATACGCAGTATTTT. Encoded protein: CASSRLAGGTDTQYF.

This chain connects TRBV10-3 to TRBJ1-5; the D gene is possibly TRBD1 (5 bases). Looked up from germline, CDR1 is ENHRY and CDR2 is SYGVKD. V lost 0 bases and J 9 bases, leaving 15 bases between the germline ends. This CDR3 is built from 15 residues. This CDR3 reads CAISESGPGGGPQHF. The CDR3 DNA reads TGTGCCATCAGTGAGTCTGGGCCTGGGGGGGGGCCCCAGCATTTT.

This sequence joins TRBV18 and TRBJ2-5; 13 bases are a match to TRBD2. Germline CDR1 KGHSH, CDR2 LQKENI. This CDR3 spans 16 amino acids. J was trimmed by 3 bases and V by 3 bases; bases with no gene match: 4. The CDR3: CASSPAGLAGEETQYF. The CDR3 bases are TGTGCCAGCTCACCGGCAGGACTAGCGGGAGAAGAGACCCAGTACTTC.

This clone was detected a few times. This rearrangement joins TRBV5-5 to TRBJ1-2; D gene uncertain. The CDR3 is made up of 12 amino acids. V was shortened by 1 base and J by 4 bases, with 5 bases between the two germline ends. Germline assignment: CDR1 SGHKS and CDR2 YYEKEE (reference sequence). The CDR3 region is CASSLYSYGYTF. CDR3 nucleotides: TGTGCCAGCAGCTTGTACAGCTATGGCTACACCTTC.

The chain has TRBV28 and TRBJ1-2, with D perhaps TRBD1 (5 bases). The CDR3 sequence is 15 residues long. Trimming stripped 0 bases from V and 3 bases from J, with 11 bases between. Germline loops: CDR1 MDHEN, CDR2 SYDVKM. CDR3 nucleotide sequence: TGTGCCAGCAGTTTATGGGCCGCGGGGGACTATGGCTACACCTTC. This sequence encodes CASSLWAAGDYGYTF.

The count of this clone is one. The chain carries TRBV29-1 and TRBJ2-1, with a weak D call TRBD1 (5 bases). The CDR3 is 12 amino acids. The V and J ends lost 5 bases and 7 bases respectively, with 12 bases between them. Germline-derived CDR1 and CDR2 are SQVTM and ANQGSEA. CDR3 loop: CSVSRARNEQFF. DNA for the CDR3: TGCAGCGTTTCCAGGGCGCGGAATGAGCAGTTCTTC.

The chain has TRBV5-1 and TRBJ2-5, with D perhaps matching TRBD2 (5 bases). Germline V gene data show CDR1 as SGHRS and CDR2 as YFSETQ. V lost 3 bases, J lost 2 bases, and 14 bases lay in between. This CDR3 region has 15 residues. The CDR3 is CASSSGLQLQETQYF. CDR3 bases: TGCGCCAGCAGCTCAGGACTGCAATTACAAGAGACCCAGTACTTC.

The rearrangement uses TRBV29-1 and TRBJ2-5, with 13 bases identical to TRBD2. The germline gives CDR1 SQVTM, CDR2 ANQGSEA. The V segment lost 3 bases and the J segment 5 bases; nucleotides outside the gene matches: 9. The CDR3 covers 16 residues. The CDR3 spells CSVDRLAGGRPETQYF. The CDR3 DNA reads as TGCAGCGTTGACCGACTAGCGGGAGGCCGCCCTGAGACCCAGTACTTC.

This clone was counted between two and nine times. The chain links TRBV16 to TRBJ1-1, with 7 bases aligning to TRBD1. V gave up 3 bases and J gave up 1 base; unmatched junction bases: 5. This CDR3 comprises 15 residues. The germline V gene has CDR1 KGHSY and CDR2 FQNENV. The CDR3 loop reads CASSQADRENTEAFF. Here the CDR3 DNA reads TGTGCCAGCAGCCAGGCCGACAGGGAGAACACTGAAGCTTTCTTT.

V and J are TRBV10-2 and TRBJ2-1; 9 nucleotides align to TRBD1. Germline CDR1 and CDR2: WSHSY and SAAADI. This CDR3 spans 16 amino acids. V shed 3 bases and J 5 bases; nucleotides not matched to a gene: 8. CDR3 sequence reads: CASSDLGTGINNEQFF. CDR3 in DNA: TGCGCCAGCAGTGACCTTGGGACAGGGATAAACAATGAGCAGTTCTTC.

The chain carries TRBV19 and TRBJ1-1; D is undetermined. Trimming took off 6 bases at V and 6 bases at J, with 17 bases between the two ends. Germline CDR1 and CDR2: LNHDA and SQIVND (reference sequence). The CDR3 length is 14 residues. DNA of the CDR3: TGTGCCAGTAGACCAACGACGGCCGGGGCTGAAGCTTTCTTT. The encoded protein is CASRPTTAGAEAFF.

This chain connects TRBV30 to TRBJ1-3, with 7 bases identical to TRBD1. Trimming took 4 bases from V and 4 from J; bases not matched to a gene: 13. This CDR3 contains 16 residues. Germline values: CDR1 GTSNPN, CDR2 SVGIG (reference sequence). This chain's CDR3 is CAWIPLRDRGGNTIYF. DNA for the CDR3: TGTGCCTGGATTCCACTCCGGGACAGAGGCGGAAACACCATATATTTT.

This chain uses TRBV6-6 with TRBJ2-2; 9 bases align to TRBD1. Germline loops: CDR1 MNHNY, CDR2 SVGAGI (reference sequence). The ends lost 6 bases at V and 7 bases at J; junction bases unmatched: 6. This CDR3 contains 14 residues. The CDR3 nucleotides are TGTGCCAGCAGGAGGGACAGGGTGAGCGGGGAGCTGTTTTTT. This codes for CASRRDRVSGELFF.

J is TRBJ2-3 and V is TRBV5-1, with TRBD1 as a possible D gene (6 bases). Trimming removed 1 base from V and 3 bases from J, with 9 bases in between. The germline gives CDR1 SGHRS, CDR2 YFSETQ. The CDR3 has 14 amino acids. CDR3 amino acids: CASSLNRVTDTQYF. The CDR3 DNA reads TGCGCCAGCAGCTTGAACAGGGTGACAGATACGCAGTATTTT. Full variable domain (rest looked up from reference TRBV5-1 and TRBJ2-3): KAGVTQTPRYLIKTRGQQVTLSCSPISGHRSVSWYQQTPGQGLQFLFEYFSETQRNKGNFPGRFSGRQFSNSRSEMNVSTLELGDSALYLCASSLNRVTDTQYFGPGTRLTVL.